Listed here are 13 T cell receptor beta chains from one sample, sequenced in a study of blood T cells in healthy people across ages. It was with a sample-barcoded 5' primer and a J-beta primer mix that a second PCR of about 6 to 11 cycles was run. TCRdb redid the calling of the 5' RACE reads with MiXCR, one entry per CDR3 protein. Altogether about 800,000 distinct CDR3 sequences are present, approximately 25% being singletons, with the ten largest covering 3% to 4%. The same sample was also studied in work on T cells of mothers and their children.

Material: blood. These receptors came from a boy aged 5-17 years in good health.

Only a few counts were recorded for this clonotype. This chain links TRBV7-2 with TRBJ1-5; possible D gene TRBD1, 5 bases. The V and J ends lost 0 bases and 9 bases respectively, with 12 bases between them. Per germline, CDR1 SGHTA and CDR2 FQGNSA. The CDR3 is made up of 14 amino acids. Here the CDR3 DNA reads TGTGCCAGCAGCTTAGCGCGGGGGGACTGGCCCCAGCATTTT. Translation gives CASSLARGDWPQHF. Variable domain in full (rest from reference TRBV7-2 and TRBJ1-5): GAGVSQSPSNKVTEKGKDVELRCDPISGHTALYWYRQSLGQGLEFLIYFQGNSAPDKSGLPSDRFSAERTGGSVSTLTIQRTQQEDSAVYLCASSLARGDWPQHFGDGTRLSIL.

This rearrangement joins TRBV27 to TRBJ1-1, with unresolved D. Germline CDR1 and CDR2: MNHEY and SMNVEV (reference sequence). Trimming removed 7 bases at V and 0 bases at J, with 9 bases between. The length of the CDR3 is 13 residues. CDR3 residues: CASIDYMNTEAFF. CDR3 nucleotide sequence: TGTGCCAGCATCGATTACATGAACACTGAAGCTTTCTTT.

This clonotype was seen more than once but under ten times. The rearrangement joins TRBV21-1 to TRBJ2-7; TRBD2, the table's D call, lacks a check against the DNA. TRBV21-1 is deemed a pseudogene. This CDR3 spans 11 amino acids. In DNA form, the CDR3 reads TGTGCCAGCAAGAGCGGGGACGAGCAGTACTTC. Its translation: CASKSGDEQYF.

The chain joins TRBV4-3 to TRBJ1-3; 8 nucleotides agree with TRBD1. V was clipped by 4 bases and J by 0 bases; unmatched bases: 5. This CDR3 region has 16 residues. Looked up from germline, CDR1 is LGHNA and CDR2 is YSLEER. The CDR3 spells CASSPDRGNSGNTIYF. CDR3 nucleotides: TGCGCCAGCAGCCCAGACAGGGGAAACTCTGGAAACACCATATATTTT.

This clonotype has only one observation. A much larger clone is a single base away; this may be a read error. The V gene is TRBV5-1, the J gene TRBJ2-1; 7 bases match TRBD1. CDR3 length equals 13 residues. CDR1 SGHRS and CDR2 YFSETQ come from the germline V gene. V was pared by 3 bases and J by 4 bases, with 1 base of the junction left unmatched. The chain's CDR3 is CASSWGQYNEQFF. The CDR3 bases are TGCGCCAGCAGCTGGGGACAGTACAATGAGCAGTTCTTC.

This clonotype was observed a handful of times. This chain links TRBV20-1 with TRBJ2-5; a possible D gene is TRBD1 (5 bases). Trimming took 6 bases from V and 2 from J, leaving 13 bases between them. Germline CDR1 and CDR2: DFQATT and SNEGSKA (reference sequence). This CDR3 is 13 amino acids long. CDR3 residues: CSAVTVQQETQYF. CDR3 nucleotide sequence: TGCAGTGCCGTGACAGTGCAACAAGAGACCCAGTACTTC.

This clonotype was seen just once. The chain couples TRBV7-2 to TRBJ1-2; 9 bases are shared with TRBD1. The length of the CDR3 is 15 residues. Trimming cost V 5 bases and J 8 bases; bases outside gene matches: 12. Germline V gene data show CDR1 as SGHTA and CDR2 as FQGNSA. The DNA for the CDR3 is TGTGCCAGCAGCCCTGGGGGACAGGGAAGGTTCGGCTACACCTTC. As protein: CASSPGGQGRFGYTF. Supplemented by reference TRBV7-2 and TRBJ1-2, the full variable domain reads GAGVSQSPSNKVTEKGKDVELRCDPISGHTALYWYRQSLGQGLEFLIYFQGNSAPDKSGLPSDRFSAERTGGSVSTLTIQRTQQEDSAVYLCASSPGGQGRFGYTFGSGTRLTVV.

This clonotype came up many times. A read error may be the cause here, since a much bigger clone is one base away. This chain links TRBV12-3 or TRBV12-4 with TRBJ1-5, with D possibly being TRBD1 (6 bases). The CDR3 loop spans 13 amino acids. Between the trimmed V and J ends, which lost 4 bases and 2 bases, there was a span of 6 bases. DNA of the CDR3: TGTGCCAGCAGTTCAGGGGGCAATCAGCCCCAGCATTTT. It translates to CASSSGGNQPQHF.

This clonotype was observed a handful of times. The rearrangement joins TRBV28 to TRBJ2-3, with D unclear. CDR1 MDHEN and CDR2 SYDVKM come from the germline V gene. This CDR3 has 14 amino acids. The V gene lost 4 bases and the J gene lost 11 bases, with 19 bases spanning the gap. CDR3 amino acids: CASSSLLGGSRQYF. The CDR3 nucleotides are TGTGCCAGCAGTTCCCTTCTCGGCGGTTCGAGGCAGTATTTT.

The CDR3 nucleotides are TGTGCCAGCAGGGGCAGTTCTAGCAATCAGCCCCAGCATTTT. Its protein product is CASRGSSSNQPQHF. This chain uses TRBV27 with TRBJ1-5, with no clear D. Between the trimmed V and J ends, which lost 6 bases and 0 bases, there was a span of 9 bases. Germline V gene sequence: CDR1 MNHEY, CDR2 SMNVEV (reference sequence). The CDR3 covers 14 residues.

This clonotype was counted once. The chain is built from TRBV9 and TRBJ2-2; unclear D gene. The V gene lost 3 bases and the J gene lost 1 base, with 10 bases spanning the gap. Germline CDR1 SGDLS, CDR2 YYNGEE. The CDR3 extends over 15 amino acids. CDR3 bases: TGTGCCAGCAGCGCTTGGACGATGAACACCGGGGAGCTGTTTTTT. Its protein is CASSAWTMNTGELFF.

The rearrangement uses TRBV7-9 and TRBJ2-5, with 10 bases that match TRBD2. The CDR3 totals 17 residues. V lost 2 bases to trimming and J lost 1 base; unmatched junction nucleotides: 7. Germline lookup yields CDR1 SEHNR and CDR2 FQNEAQ (reference sequence). The DNA for the CDR3 is TGTGCCAGCAGCTTATCCCTAGCGGGAGCTCTCCAAGAGACCCAGTACTTC. Amino acid sequence: CASSLSLAGALQETQYF. Full variable domain (outside the CDR3, taken from reference TRBV7-9 and TRBJ2-5): DTGVSQNPRHKITKRGQNVTFRCDPISEHNRLYWYRQTLGQGPEFLTYFQNEAQLEKSRLLSDRFSAERPKGSFSTLEIQRTEQGDSAMYLCASSLSLAGALQETQYFGPGTRLLVL.

This chain connects TRBV9 to TRBJ1-2; tentatively, D is TRBD1 (5 bases). Germline CDR1 SGDLS, CDR2 YYNGEE. V lost 4 bases and J lost 8, with 18 bases in between. This CDR3 comprises 14 residues. CDR3 in amino acids: CASSTPTDWDGYTF. CDR3 DNA sequence: TGTGCCAGCAGCACACCGACAGATTGGGACGGCTACACCTTC. Based on the CDR3 plus reference TRBV9 and TRBJ1-2, the full variable domain is DSGVTQTPKHLITATGQRVTLRCSPRSGDLSVYWYQQSLDQGLQFLIQYYNGEERAKGNILERFSAQQFPDLHSELNLSSLELGDSALYFCASSTPTDWDGYTFGSGTRLTVV.